This entry features one T cell receptor beta chain sequence. Its antigen is unidentified. Produced via immunoSEQ multiplex PCR; TCRdb's table is partial and in-frame only. The sample shows roughly 51,000 clones, around 53% of them seen only once. The data are from a study of cytotoxic CD8 clonotypes in ibrutinib-treated CLL. Background on the study: In all, about a dozen patients were relapsed/refractory, 15 were treatment-naive and about 18 were IGHV unmutated. Overall study results and limits: Clonality was higher at ibrutinib response and returned toward baseline at progression.

CDR3 length: 16 amino acids. Germline lookup yields CDR1 LNHDA and CDR2 SQIVND (reference sequence). V was clipped by 5 bases and J by 3 bases, with 20 bases between them. About 1.8 micrograms of genomic DNA came from cryopreserved PBMCs for TCR beta libraries. This sequence originates from a human donor with chronic lymphocytic leukemia. Specimen: PBMCs, collected after 12 months of ibrutinib treatment. The genes are TRBV19 and TRBJ2-7; no clear D gene. CDR3 nucleotides: TGTGCCAGTAGTTTGAGTGTAGGTCCCTTGGGCTACGAGCAGTACTTC. Translated, it gives CASSLSVGPLGYEQYF. Looking up the rest from reference TRBV19 and TRBJ2-7 gives the full variable domain: DGGITQSPKYLFRKEGQNVTLSCEQNLNHDAMYWYRQDPGQGLRLIYYSQIVNDFQKGDIAEGYSVSREKKESFPLTVTSAQKNPTAFYLCASSLSVGPLGYEQYFGPGTRLTVT.